What follows are 27 T cell receptor beta chains derived from one specimen sequenced in a study of OX40 agonist ivuxolimab in advanced cancers. The assay was immunoSEQ multiplex PCR, and TCRdb's table has in-frame clones only and misses some. The table lists roughly 65,000 clones, around 86% of them singletons. The sample in question was CD4+ or CD8+ T cells sorted from blood, obtained in a trial of the OX40 agonist ivuxolimab. All receptors come from an adult with an advanced solid tumor such as melanoma, head and neck, liver or kidney cancer.

The chain is built from TRBV18 and TRBJ2-7; 9 bases map to TRBD1. This CDR3 is 14 amino acids long. In germline, CDR1 is KGHSH, CDR2 LQKENI. J lost 3 bases, V lost 3 bases, and 3 bases had no gene match. CDR3 sequence: CASSPSTGGYEQYF. CDR3 DNA: TGTGCCAGCTCACCCTCGACAGGGGGCTACGAGCAGTACTTC.

This clone was picked up one time. V is TRBV7-2 and J is TRBJ2-5; D tentatively fits TRBD1 or TRBD2 (5 bases each). The CDR3 covers 13 residues. V was clipped by 5 bases and J by 9 bases, with 16 bases between them. Germline V gene data show CDR1 as SGHTA and CDR2 as FQGNSA. The CDR3, as DNA: TGTGCCAGCAGCGCCCGGGACGGTCTGGCCCAGTACTTC. Protein product: CASSARDGLAQYF.

J is TRBJ2-1 and V is TRBV6-4; 10 bases align to TRBD2. V lost 2 bases to trimming and J lost 8 bases; unmatched junction nucleotides: 3. Germline V gives CDR1 MRHNA, CDR2 SNTAGT. The CDR3 length is 14 residues. The chain's CDR3 is CASSDGLAGDEQFF. CDR3 in DNA: TGTGCCAGCAGTGACGGCCTAGCGGGGGATGAGCAGTTCTTC.

The chain joins TRBV7-8 to TRBJ2-2; D unresolved. Trimming removed 2 bases at V and 0 bases at J, with 4 bases between. Germline V gene lookup returns CDR1 SGHVS and CDR2 FQNEAQ. The CDR3 has 14 residues. The CDR3 loop is CASSLSTNTGELFF. The CDR3 nucleotides are TGTGCCAGCAGCTTATCGACGAACACCGGGGAGCTGTTTTTT.

The CDR3 loop is CASSESGDTQYF. The CDR3 bases are TGCGCCAGCAGTGAGTCTGGGGATACGCAGTATTTT. The chain uses TRBV10-2 and TRBJ2-3; D gene ambiguous. The germline V gene encodes CDR1 WSHSY and CDR2 SAAADI. V lost 0 bases to trimming and J lost 6 bases, with 4 bases between them. This CDR3 region has 12 residues.

The chain couples TRBV30 to TRBJ1-2, with D hard to call. CDR3 length equals 14 residues. Looked up from germline, CDR1 is GTSNPN and CDR2 is SVGIG (reference sequence). V was trimmed by 8 bases and J by 0 bases, leaving 16 bases between them. The DNA for the CDR3 is TGTGCCAGTATAGGAGGGTCCCCTAACTATGGCTACACCTTC. Translated, it gives CASIGGSPNYGYTF.

The rearrangement uses TRBV5-4 and TRBJ2-2; 14 nucleotides agree with TRBD2. The ends lost 4 bases at V and 2 bases at J; junction bases unmatched: 10. Germline-derived CDR1 and CDR2 are SGHNT and YYREEE (reference sequence). The CDR3 has 19 amino acids. The CDR3, as DNA: TGTGCCAGCAGCCATAAAAGGACTAGCGGGGGGTTTAACACCGGGGAGCTGTTTTTT. Amino acids: CASSHKRTSGGFNTGELFF.

CDR3 DNA: TGTGCCAGCAGCCAAGCGGGACAATCCCGCGCCTACTATGGCTACACCTTC. It translates to CASSQAGQSRAYYGYTF. V gene TRBV4-2 combines with J gene TRBJ1-2, with D perhaps matching TRBD1 (6 bases). V was clipped by 1 base and J by 3 bases, with 18 bases between them. This CDR3 is 17 amino acids long. Germline-derived CDR1 and CDR2 are LGHNA and YNFKEQ.

The rearrangement links TRBV5-4 to TRBJ2-1; D is perhaps TRBD2 (7 bases). Trimming removed 6 bases from V and 1 base from J, with 17 bases in between. The CDR3 has 16 amino acids. Germline CDR1 and CDR2: SGHNT and YYREEE (reference sequence). The CDR3 DNA sequence: TGTGCCAGCACCATTACAGGGAGGGGGTCCTACAATGAGCAGTTCTTC. Residues: CASTITGRGSYNEQFF.

The chain employs TRBV7-6 and TRBJ2-7; the D gene is possibly TRBD1 (5 bases). CDR3 length equals 13 residues. The germline gives CDR1 SGHVS, CDR2 FNYEAQ. V lost 7 bases, J lost 2 bases, and 12 bases lay in between. The CDR3 loop is CASTSKGTYEQYF. CDR3 coding DNA: TGTGCCAGCACTTCAAAGGGGACCTACGAGCAGTACTTC.

CDR3 loop: CASSLGGQGAGETQYF. CDR3 nucleotides: TGCGCCAGCAGCTTAGGAGGACAGGGGGCCGGGGAGACCCAGTACTTC. J is TRBJ2-5 and V is TRBV5-1; 11 bases are shared with TRBD1. Losses at the gene ends were 2 bases for V and 5 bases for J; bases not matched to a gene: 8. CDR1 and CDR2 (germline): SGHRS, YFSETQ. The CDR3 is 16 residues long.

This chain uses TRBV18 with TRBJ1-3; D gene uncertain. This CDR3 comprises 14 residues. Germline loops: CDR1 KGHSH, CDR2 LQKENI. Trimming shortened V by 6 bases and J by 3 bases, and 12 bases separated the two germline ends. The CDR3 spells CASSPGEFGNTIYF. In DNA, the CDR3 is TGTGCCAGCTCCCCCGGGGAGTTTGGAAACACCATATATTTT.

For this clone: Sequence at one end of the junction differs from germline and may be a read error. The chain has TRBV28 and TRBJ2-1; TRBD1 matches at 7 bases. Germline CDR1 and CDR2: MDHEN and SYDVKM. CDR3 size: 17 residues. CDR3 loop: CASTSSGTVSSHNEQFF. In DNA form, the CDR3 reads TGTGCCAGCACAAGTTCCGGGACAGTTAGCTCCCACAATGAGCAGTTCTTC.

This sequence joins TRBV6-5 and TRBJ2-3, with D uncertain. Trimming removed 5 bases at V and 13 bases at J, with 19 bases between. The CDR3 has 13 amino acids. The germline gives CDR1 MNHEY, CDR2 SVGAGI. CDR3 DNA: TGTGCCAGCAGTCTCCGGGTCCCTCGTCTCGAGTATTTT. Amino acid sequence: CASSLRVPRLEYF.

The chain recombines TRBV6-1 with TRBJ2-1, with TRBD1 as a possible D gene (6 bases). Per the germline V gene, CDR1 is MNHNS and CDR2 is SASEGT. With 3 bases removed from V and 6 bases from J, the gap between germline ends came to 9 bases. The CDR3 contains 13 residues. The CDR3, as DNA: TGTGCCAGCAGTGACCAAGGGGGCAATGAGCAGTTCTTC. Translated, it gives CASSDQGGNEQFF.

This clone was seen a few times. The chain carries TRBV5-4 and TRBJ1-2; unclear D gene. From germline, CDR1 is SGHNT and CDR2 YYREEE (reference sequence). The V end lost 0 bases, the J end lost 2 bases, and 8 bases lay between the germline ends. CDR3 length equals 14 residues. This CDR3 is CASSLEQPNYGYTF. The CDR3 bases are TGTGCCAGCAGCTTGGAGCAGCCCAACTATGGCTACACCTTC.

This clone was detected only a few times. The gene calls are TRBV4-3 and TRBJ1-2; TRBD1 matches 10 bases. The CDR3 is 15 residues long. Germline CDR1 and CDR2: LGHNA and YSLEER. The V segment lost 11 bases and the J segment 8 bases; nucleotides outside the gene matches: 17. The CDR3 bases are TGCGCCTCCAAGTACAGGGGGACAGGGGAGTACGGCTACACCTTC. This gives the protein CASKYRGTGEYGYTF.

As for this clone: At one of its ends the junction is not consistent with the germline gene, which may arise from a read error. The V gene is TRBV5-1, the J gene TRBJ1-1; no clear D gene. This CDR3 contains 15 residues. The germline CDR1 and CDR2 sequences are SGHRS and YFSETQ. CDR3 residues: CASSLVGQKNTEAFF. DNA for the CDR3: TGTGCCAGCAGCTTGGTCGGGCAGAAGAACACTGAAGCTTTCTTT.

This clone has a handful of counts. The chain has TRBV5-4 and TRBJ2-7; the match to TRBD2 covers 8 bases. V gave up 0 bases and J gave up 3 bases; unmatched junction bases: 5. Germline assignment: CDR1 SGHNT and CDR2 YYREEE (reference sequence). The CDR3 sequence is 15 residues long. CDR3 loop: CASSLGVAGLYEQYF. The CDR3 DNA is TGTGCCAGCAGCTTGGGGGTAGCGGGGCTCTACGAGCAGTACTTC. The full variable domain, rest sourced from reference TRBV5-4 and TRBJ2-7, is ETGVTQSPTHLIKTRGQQVTLRCSSQSGHNTVSWYQQALGQGPQFIFQYYREEENGRGNFPPRFSGLQFPNYSSELNVNALELDDSALYLCASSLGVAGLYEQYFGPGTRLTVT.

The J gene is TRBJ2-3, the V gene TRBV19; 10 bases line up with TRBD1. V shed 5 bases, J shed 3 bases, and the junction held 8 bases outside the gene matches. CDR1 LNHDA and CDR2 SQIVND come from the germline V gene (reference sequence). The CDR3 length is 16 residues. The CDR3: CASSPDRGQRTDTQYF. For the CDR3, the DNA is TGTGCCAGTAGTCCAGACAGGGGGCAGAGGACAGATACGCAGTATTTT.

This chain connects TRBV6-5 to TRBJ1-5; 7 bases align to TRBD1. CDR1 is MNHEY and CDR2 is SVGAGI in the germline V gene. Trimming took 6 bases from V and 4 from J; bases not matched to a gene: 6. The CDR3 contains 14 residues. This chain's CDR3 is CASSYDRANQPQHF. For the CDR3, the DNA is TGTGCCAGCAGCTATGACAGGGCAAATCAGCCCCAGCATTTT.

This CDR3 reads CASSLKRQKGYEQYF. The CDR3 DNA follows: TGTGCCAGCAGTTTAAAGAGACAGAAGGGCTACGAGCAGTACTTC. The J gene is TRBJ2-7, the V gene TRBV27, with D perhaps TRBD1 (5 bases). V lost 2 bases and J lost 3, with 14 bases in between. The CDR3 contains 15 residues. The V gene's germline CDR1 is MNHEY and CDR2 SMNVEV (reference sequence).

The V gene is TRBV4-1, the J gene TRBJ1-1, with D unresolved. V was pared by 0 bases and J by 2 bases, with 28 bases between. Germline lookup yields CDR1 MGHRA and CDR2 YSYEKL. The CDR3 runs to 21 residues. The CDR3 DNA follows: TGCGCCAGCAGCCAAGACCCTAAGGTAGGATATTCTTCCGGGTCTAACACTGAAGCTTTCTTT. This sequence encodes CASSQDPKVGYSSGSNTEAFF.

The chain carries TRBV6-1 and TRBJ2-1; 10 nucleotides line up with TRBD2. In germline, CDR1 is MNHNS, CDR2 SASEGT. The CDR3 loop spans 15 amino acids. The junction had 4 bases not matched to a gene; V was cut back by 4 bases and J by 4 bases. The CDR3 sequence: CASSVASGGYNEQFF. DNA for the CDR3: TGTGCCAGCAGTGTGGCTAGCGGGGGATACAATGAGCAGTTCTTC.

V gene TRBV5-8 combines with J gene TRBJ2-7; 9 bases align to TRBD2. Germline CDR1 reads SGHTS; CDR2 reads YDEGEE. The junction had 5 bases not matched to a gene; V was cut back by 0 bases and J by 4 bases. This CDR3 is 15 amino acids long. CDR3 loop: CASSLETSGLYEQYF. CDR3 nucleotides: TGTGCCAGCAGCTTGGAAACTAGCGGGTTGTACGAGCAGTACTTC.

This clone was counted only a few times. The chain employs TRBV7-9 and TRBJ1-5, with TRBD1 as a possible D gene (6 bases). Germline V gene lookup returns CDR1 SEHNR and CDR2 FQNEAQ (reference sequence). This CDR3 is built from 16 residues. Trimming took 1 base from V and 2 from J, leaving 12 bases between them. The CDR3 region has the DNA TGTGCCAGCAGCTTAGACGGGGGCATGGGCAATCAGCCCCAGCATTTT. This translates into CASSLDGGMGNQPQHF.

V and J are TRBV10-1 and TRBJ2-1; 11 bases align to TRBD1. CDR1 WNHNN and CDR2 SYGVQD come from the germline V gene (reference sequence). This CDR3 is 16 amino acids long. Unmatched junction bases numbered 5, after V lost 0 bases and J lost 7 bases. CDR3 amino acids: CASSESRTGGLNEQFF. DNA for the CDR3: TGCGCCAGCAGTGAGTCAAGGACAGGGGGCTTGAATGAGCAGTTCTTC.